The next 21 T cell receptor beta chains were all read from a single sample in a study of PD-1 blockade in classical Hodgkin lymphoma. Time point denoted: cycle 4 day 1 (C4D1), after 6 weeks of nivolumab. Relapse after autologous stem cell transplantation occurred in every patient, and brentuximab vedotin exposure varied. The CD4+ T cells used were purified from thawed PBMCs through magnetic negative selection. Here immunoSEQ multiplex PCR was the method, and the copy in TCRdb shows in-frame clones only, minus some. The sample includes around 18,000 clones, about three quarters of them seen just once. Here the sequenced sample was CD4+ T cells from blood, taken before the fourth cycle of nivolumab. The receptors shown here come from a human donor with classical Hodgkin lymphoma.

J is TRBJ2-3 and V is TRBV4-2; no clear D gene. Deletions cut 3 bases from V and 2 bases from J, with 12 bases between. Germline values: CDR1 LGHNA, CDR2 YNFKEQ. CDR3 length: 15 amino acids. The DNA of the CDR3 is TGTGCCAGCAGCCAGAATTGGGCCATCACAGATACGCAGTATTTT. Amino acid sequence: CASSQNWAITDTQYF.

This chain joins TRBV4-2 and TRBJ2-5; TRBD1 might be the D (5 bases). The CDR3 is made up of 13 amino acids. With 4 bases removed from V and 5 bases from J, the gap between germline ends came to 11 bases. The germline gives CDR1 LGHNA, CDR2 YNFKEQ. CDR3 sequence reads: CASSLGPEETQYF. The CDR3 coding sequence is TGTGCCAGCAGCCTGGGGCCCGAGGAGACCCAGTACTTC.

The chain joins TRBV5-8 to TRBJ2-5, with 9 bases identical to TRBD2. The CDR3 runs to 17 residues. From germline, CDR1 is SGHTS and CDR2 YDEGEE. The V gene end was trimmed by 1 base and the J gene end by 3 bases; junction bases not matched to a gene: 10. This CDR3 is CASSLRLAGIKKETQYF. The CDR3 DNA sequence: TGTGCCAGCAGCTTGAGGCTAGCGGGGATAAAAAAAGAGACCCAGTACTTC.

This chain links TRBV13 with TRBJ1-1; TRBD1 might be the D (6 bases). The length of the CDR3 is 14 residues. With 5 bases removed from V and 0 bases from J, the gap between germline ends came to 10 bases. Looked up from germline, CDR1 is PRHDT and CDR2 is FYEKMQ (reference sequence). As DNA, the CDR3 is TGTGCCAGCAGCACCGGGACACTGAACACTGAAGCTTTCTTT. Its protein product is CASSTGTLNTEAFF.

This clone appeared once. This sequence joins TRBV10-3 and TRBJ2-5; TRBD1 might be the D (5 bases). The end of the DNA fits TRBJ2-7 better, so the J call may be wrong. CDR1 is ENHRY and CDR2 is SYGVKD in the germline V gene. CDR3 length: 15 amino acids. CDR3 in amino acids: CAISESRAPAYEQYF. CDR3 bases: TGTGCCATCAGTGAGTCCAGGGCGCCGGCCTACGAGCAGTACTTC.

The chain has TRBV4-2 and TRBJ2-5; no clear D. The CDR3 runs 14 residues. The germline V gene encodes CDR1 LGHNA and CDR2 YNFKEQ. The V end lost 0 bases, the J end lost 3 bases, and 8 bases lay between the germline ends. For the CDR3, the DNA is TGTGCCAGCAGCCAAGAAAGGGTGGAAGAGACCCAGTACTTC. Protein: CASSQERVEETQYF.

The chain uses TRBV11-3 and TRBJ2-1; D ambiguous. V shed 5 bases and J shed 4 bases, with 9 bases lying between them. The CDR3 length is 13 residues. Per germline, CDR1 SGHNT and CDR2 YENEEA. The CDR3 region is CASSPDGYNEQFF. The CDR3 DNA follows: TGTGCCAGCAGCCCGGACGGTTACAATGAGCAGTTCTTC.

The CDR3 is CAWSVGPYEQYF. The CDR3 DNA reads as TGTGCCTGGAGTGTAGGGCCCTACGAGCAGTACTTC. The chain uses TRBV30 and TRBJ2-7; D unclear. In germline, CDR1 is GTSNPN, CDR2 SVGIG (reference sequence). Trimming removed 0 bases at V and 2 bases at J, with 5 bases between. This CDR3 has 12 residues.

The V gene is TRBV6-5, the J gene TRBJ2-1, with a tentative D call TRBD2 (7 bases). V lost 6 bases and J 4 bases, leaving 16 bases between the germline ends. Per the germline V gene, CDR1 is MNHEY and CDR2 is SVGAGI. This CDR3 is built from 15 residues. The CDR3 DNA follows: TGTGCCAGCAGGGAGGGCGGGGGCCCATACAATGAGCAGTTCTTC. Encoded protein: CASREGGGPYNEQFF.

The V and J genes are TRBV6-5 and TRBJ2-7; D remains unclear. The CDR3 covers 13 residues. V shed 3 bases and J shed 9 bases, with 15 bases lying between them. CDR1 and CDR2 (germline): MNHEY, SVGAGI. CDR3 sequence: CASSYVSQAGQYF. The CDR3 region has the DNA TGTGCCAGCAGTTATGTCTCCCAGGCCGGGCAGTACTTC.

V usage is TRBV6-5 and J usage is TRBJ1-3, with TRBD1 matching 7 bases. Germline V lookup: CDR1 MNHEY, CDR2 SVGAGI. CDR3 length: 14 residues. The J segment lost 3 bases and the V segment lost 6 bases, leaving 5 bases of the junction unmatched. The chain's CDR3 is CASSYTGVGNTIYF. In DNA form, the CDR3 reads TGTGCCAGCAGCTACACAGGGGTTGGAAACACCATATATTTT.

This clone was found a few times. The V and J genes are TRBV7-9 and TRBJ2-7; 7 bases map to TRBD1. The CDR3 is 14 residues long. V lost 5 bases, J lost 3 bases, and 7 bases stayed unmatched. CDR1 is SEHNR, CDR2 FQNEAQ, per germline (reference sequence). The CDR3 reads CASSPLGQSYEQYF. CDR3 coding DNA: TGTGCCAGCAGCCCCTTGGGACAGAGCTACGAGCAGTACTTC. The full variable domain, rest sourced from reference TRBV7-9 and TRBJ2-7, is DTGVSQNPRHKITKRGQNVTFRCDPISEHNRLYWYRQTLGQGPEFLTYFQNEAQLEKSRLLSDRFSAERPKGSFSTLEIQRTEQGDSAMYLCASSPLGQSYEQYFGPGTRLTVT.

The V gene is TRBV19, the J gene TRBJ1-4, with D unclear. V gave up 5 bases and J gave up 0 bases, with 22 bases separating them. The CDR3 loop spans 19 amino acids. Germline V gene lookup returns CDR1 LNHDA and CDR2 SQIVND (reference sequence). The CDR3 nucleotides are TGTGCCAGTAGTTTTAAAGAGTGGGCACTACGCTCAACTAATGAAAAACTGTTTTTT. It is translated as CASSFKEWALRSTNEKLFF.

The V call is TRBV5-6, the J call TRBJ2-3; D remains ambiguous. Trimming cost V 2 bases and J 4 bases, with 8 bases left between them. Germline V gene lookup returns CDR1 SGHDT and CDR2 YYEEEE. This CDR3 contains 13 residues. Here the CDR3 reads CASSLGPSDTQYF. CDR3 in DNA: TGTGCCAGCAGCTTAGGACCGTCAGATACGCAGTATTTT.

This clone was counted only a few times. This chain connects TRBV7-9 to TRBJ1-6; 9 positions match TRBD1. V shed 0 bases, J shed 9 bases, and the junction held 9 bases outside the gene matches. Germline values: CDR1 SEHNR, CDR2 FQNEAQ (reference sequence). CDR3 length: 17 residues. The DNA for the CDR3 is TGTGCCAGCAGCTTAGCGGGGACAGGGTCTGGTAGTTCACCCCTCCACTTT. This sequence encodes CASSLAGTGSGSSPLHF.

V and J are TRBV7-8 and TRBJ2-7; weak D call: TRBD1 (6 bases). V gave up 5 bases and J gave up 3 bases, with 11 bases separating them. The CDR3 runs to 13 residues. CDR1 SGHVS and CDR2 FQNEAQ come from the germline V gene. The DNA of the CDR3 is TGTGCCAGCAGCCGTGGACAGTACTACGAGCAGTACGTC. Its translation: CASSRGQYYEQYV.

Written as DNA, the CDR3 is TGCGCCAGCAGACAAATAGCGGGGGGGCCTGAACTGACAGATACGCAGTATTTT. Translation: CASRQIAGGPELTDTQYF. V gene TRBV4-1 combines with J gene TRBJ2-3, with 11 positions matching TRBD2. This CDR3 spans 18 amino acids. Germline V lookup: CDR1 MGHRA, CDR2 YSYEKL. The trim removed 6 bases at V and 3 bases at J, leaving 14 bases unmatched.

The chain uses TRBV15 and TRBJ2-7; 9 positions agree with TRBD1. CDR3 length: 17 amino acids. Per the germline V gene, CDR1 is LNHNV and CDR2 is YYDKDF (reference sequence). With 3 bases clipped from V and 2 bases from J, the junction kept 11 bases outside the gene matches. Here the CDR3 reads CATSRIVGTGLPYEQYF. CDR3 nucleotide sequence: TGTGCCACCAGCAGGATCGTCGGGACAGGGTTACCCTACGAGCAGTACTTC.

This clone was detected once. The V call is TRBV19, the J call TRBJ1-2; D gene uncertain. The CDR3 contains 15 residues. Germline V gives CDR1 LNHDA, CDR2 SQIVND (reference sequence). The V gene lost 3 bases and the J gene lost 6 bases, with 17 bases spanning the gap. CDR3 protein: CASSINVGKSDGYTF. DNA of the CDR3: TGTGCCAGTAGTATTAATGTGGGGAAAAGTGATGGCTACACCTTC.

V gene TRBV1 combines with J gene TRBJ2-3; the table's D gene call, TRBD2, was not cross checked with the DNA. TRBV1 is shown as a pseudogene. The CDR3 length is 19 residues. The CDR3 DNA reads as TGCACCAGCAGCCGCTCATCAAGCCTGGAGGGGCCGAGAACAGATACGCAGTATTTT. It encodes CTSSRSSSLEGPRTDTQYF.

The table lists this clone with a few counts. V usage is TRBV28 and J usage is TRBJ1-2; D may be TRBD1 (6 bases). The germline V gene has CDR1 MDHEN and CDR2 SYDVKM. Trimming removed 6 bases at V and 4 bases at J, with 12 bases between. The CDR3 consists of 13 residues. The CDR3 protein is CASRVTGFYGYTF. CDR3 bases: TGTGCCAGCAGGGTAACAGGGTTCTATGGCTACACCTTC.